The present entry profiles one T cell receptor beta chain with its context. The CDR3 runs 14 residues. V lost 2 bases to trimming and J lost 6 bases; unmatched junction nucleotides: 3. CDR1 and CDR2 (germline): SNHLY, FYNNEI. These data belong to a study of blood T cell repertoires in COVID-19. Across the whole study: Sample material is recorded as cDNA or gDNA derived from T cells, B-cell-depleted T cells, or PBMCs.

Assay used: immunoSEQ multiplex PCR; TCRdb lists only in-frame clones, some missing. The repertoire includes under 70,000 clones, about 88% of them detected once, and around a tenth sits in the top ten. Source material: PBMCs or T cells enriched from blood (not recorded which). The rearrangement links TRBV2 to TRBJ1-5; TRBD1 aligns across 8 bases. This TCR was recovered from a woman aged 40-49 years who had recovered from COVID-19. As DNA, the CDR3 is TGTGCCAGCAGTGAACGGACAGGGAGTCAGCCCCAGCATTTT. Its translation: CASSERTGSQPQHF.